These T cell receptor beta chains were read from a single sample in a study of cytotoxic CD8 clonotypes in ibrutinib-treated CLL. Sequencing used immunoSEQ multiplex PCR; TCRdb keeps in-frame clones, though not all of them. This sample has about 200,000 clones, with around 72% found just once. Sequenced material: PBMCs, taken after 24 months of ibrutinib treatment. These receptors came from a human donor with chronic lymphocytic leukemia. Each CDR3 is given with its conserved first and last residue. A D gene is named only where the DNA matches it firmly. The size of a clone is reported for some rows only, either as once, few or many, or as a class for expanded clones.

D gene	V gene	J gene	clone size	CDR3 DNA	CDR3 protein
NA	TRBV4-3	TRBJ2-5	NA	TGCGCCAGCAGCCGCGGACTATTGCAAGAGACCCAGTACTTC	CASSRGLLQETQYF
NA	TRBV7-6	TRBJ2-7	NA	TGTGCCAGCAGCTTTGGGGGCGAGCAGTACTTC	CASSFGGEQYF
NA	TRBV11-1	TRBJ2-1	NA	TGTGCCAGCAGCTTTAAACTTGACTACAATGAGCAGTTCTTC	CASSFKLDYNEQFF
NA	TRBV9	TRBJ2-1	NA	TGTGCCAGCAGCCCGAACACCTACAGAAGTGAGCAGTTCTTC	CASSPNTYRSEQFF
NA	TRBV18	TRBJ2-2	NA	TGTGCCAGCTTAAGTTGGGGGCTTACGAACACCGGGGAGCTGTTTTTT	CASLSWGLTNTGELFF
TRBD1	TRBV30	TRBJ1-2	NA	TGTGCCTGGAGTCCGGACAGGTTAAGCTATGGCTACACCTTC	CAWSPDRLSYGYTF
NA	TRBV5-4	TRBJ2-5	NA	TGTGCCAGCAGCTTAAATCTAGAGACCCAGTACTTC	CASSLNLETQYF
TRBD2	TRBV7-6	TRBJ2-1	few	TGTGCCAGCAGCCCTGTTAGCGGGAGGGCCGTTGAGCAGTTCTTC	CASSPVSGRAVEQFF
NA	TRBV28	TRBJ2-7	NA	TGTGCCAGCAGTTTGGGGTTTGTCTACGAGCAGTACTTC	CASSLGFVYEQYF
NA	TRBV28	TRBJ2-3	NA	TGTGCCAGCAGAGTTACGGGAACAGATACGCAGTATTTT	CASRVTGTDTQYF
TRBD2	TRBV2	TRBJ2-7	once	TGTGCCAGCCGTACCGGGACTAGCGGGTTTGGCGAGCAGTACTTC	CASRTGTSGFGEQYF
TRBD1	TRBV12-5	TRBJ2-3	NA	TGTGCTAGTGGTCTCGGGACAGGGGCCCCTACAAATACGCAGTATTTT	CASGLGTGAPTNTQYF